The 14 T cell receptor beta chains below come from one sample, sequenced in a study of human T cells and chemical hapten exposure. Regarding time point: pre-sensitization, week 0. The treatment was: therapeutic diphenylcyclopropenone sensitization with weekly scalp DPC. TCRdb re-analysed the RACE reads in MiXCR, keeping a single row per CDR3 protein. The sample has about 80,000 distinct CDR3 sequences; 14% are singletons. The specimen comprised whole blood, sampled in connection with sensitization to the hapten diphenylcyclopropenone (DPC). Receptor source: a woman aged 45-59 years with alopecia areata. Some clones in this sample may be carry-over from other donors' samples.

J is TRBJ1-1 and V is TRBV20-1, with D perhaps TRBD1 (5 bases). V was cut by 3 bases and J by 6 bases, with 11 bases left in between. CDR1 is DFQATT, CDR2 SNEGSKA, per germline (reference sequence). This CDR3 comprises 12 residues. The CDR3 here is CSARGDRAEAFF. The CDR3 bases are TGCAGTGCTAGGGGGGACCGAGCTGAAGCTTTCTTT.

This clonotype was detected a few times. The chain has TRBV28 and TRBJ2-1, with unresolved D. This CDR3 spans 14 amino acids. Germline V gene data show CDR1 as MDHEN and CDR2 as SYDVKM. V was pared by 3 bases and J by 16 bases, with 22 bases between. The CDR3 protein is CASSFSADSAWSFF. As DNA, the CDR3 is TGTGCCAGCAGTTTTTCGGCCGACTCAGCTTGGTCATTCTTC.

The chain combines TRBV18 with TRBJ2-3; D perhaps matches TRBD2 (6 bases). CDR3 size: 13 residues. Germline-derived CDR1 and CDR2 are KGHSH and LQKENI. The chain's CDR3 is CVSSAGFTDTQYF. The DNA for the CDR3 is TGTGTCTCGTCGGCGGGATTCACAGATACGCAGTATTTT.

This clonotype was seen more than once but under ten times. The V and J genes are TRBV3-1 and TRBJ2-7; no reliable D call. Deletions cut 0 bases from V and 3 bases from J, with 6 bases between. This CDR3 has 13 amino acids. Germline V gene sequence: CDR1 LGHDT, CDR2 YNNKEL (reference sequence). The CDR3 reads CASSQDLVYEQYF. The CDR3 region has the DNA TGTGCCAGCAGCCAAGATTTGGTCTACGAGCAGTACTTC.

In this sample, this clonotype turned up many times. For the CDR3, the DNA is TGTGCCAGCAGTGAAGGACAGGTTATGAACACTGAAGCTTTCTTT. Encoded protein: CASSEGQVMNTEAFF. V is TRBV2 and J is TRBJ1-1, with D tentatively TRBD1 (6 bases). Germline V gene data show CDR1 as SNHLY and CDR2 as FYNNEI. V was pared by 1 base and J by 0 bases, with 9 bases between. This CDR3 region has 15 residues.

This clonotype was counted a few times. V usage is TRBV7-2 and J usage is TRBJ2-3; 11 bases are a match to TRBD2. The ends lost 6 bases at V and 2 bases at J; junction bases unmatched: 4. CDR1 is SGHTA, CDR2 FQGNSA, per germline. This CDR3 spans 15 amino acids. The CDR3 DNA is TGTGCCAGCAGTGGACTAGCGGGCTTCACAGATACGCAGTATTTT. This encodes CASSGLAGFTDTQYF.

The chain uses TRBV7-6 and TRBJ2-5, with 10 bases aligning to TRBD2. With 4 bases clipped from V and 3 bases from J, the junction kept 8 bases outside the gene matches. Germline lookup yields CDR1 SGHVS and CDR2 FNYEAQ. CDR3 length: 16 amino acids. CDR3 in amino acids: CASSSTTLAGEETQYF. CDR3 in DNA: TGTGCCAGCAGCTCAACCACCCTAGCGGGAGAAGAGACCCAGTACTTC.

The V call is TRBV6-2 or TRBV6-3, the J call TRBJ2-7; the D gene is possibly TRBD2 (6 bases). CDR1 MNHEY and CDR2 SVGEGT come from the germline V gene. CDR3 length: 17 residues. V lost 4 bases, J lost 0 bases, and 19 bases lay in between. The CDR3 is CASSSGFVSGSSYEQYF. CDR3 in DNA: TGTGCCAGCAGTTCTGGGTTTGTTAGCGGAAGCTCCTACGAGCAGTACTTC.

The V gene is TRBV5-5, the J gene TRBJ1-6; D is perhaps TRBD1 (6 bases). With 2 bases removed from V and 9 bases from J, the gap between germline ends came to 18 bases. CDR1 is SGHKS and CDR2 is YYEKEE in the germline V gene (reference sequence). This CDR3 is 16 amino acids long. Here the CDR3 DNA reads TGTGCCAGCAGCTTATCTGGGGGCAATTTTCCTTCACCCCTCCACTTT. Protein: CASSLSGGNFPSPLHF.

The chain links TRBV10-2 to TRBJ2-1; 11 positions match TRBD2. The CDR3 consists of 14 residues. In germline, CDR1 is WSHSY, CDR2 SAAADI. Unmatched junction bases numbered 6, after V lost 9 bases and J lost 5 bases. This CDR3 reads CASLSTSGDNEQFF. CDR3 coding DNA: TGCGCCAGTCTGTCGACTAGCGGGGACAATGAGCAGTTCTTC.

This rearrangement joins TRBV7-9 to TRBJ2-7; D possibly uses TRBD1 or TRBD2 (5 bases each). CDR1 is SEHNR and CDR2 is FQNEAQ in the germline V gene (reference sequence). V was shortened by 6 bases and J by 3 bases, with 15 bases between the two germline ends. The CDR3 totals 14 residues. CDR3 in DNA: TGTGCCAGCAGGGGACCGGGAACGTACTACGAGCAGTACTTC. Protein: CASRGPGTYYEQYF.

Only a few counts were recorded for this clonotype. The rearrangement links TRBV3-1 to TRBJ2-1; 13 nucleotides match TRBD2. CDR1 is LGHDT and CDR2 is YNNKEL in the germline V gene (reference sequence). V lost 6 bases and J lost 6; bases outside the gene matches: 5. This CDR3 is 15 amino acids long. CDR3 coding DNA: TGTGCCAGCAGAACCGGGACTAGCGGGATCAATGAGCAGTTCTTC. This translates into CASRTGTSGINEQFF.

Only a few counts were recorded for this clonotype. The V gene is TRBV14, the J gene TRBJ2-1, with no clear D. The CDR3 length is 15 residues. Germline V gives CDR1 SGHDN, CDR2 FVKESK. Trimming pared 0 bases from V and 5 bases from J, leaving 11 bases between. CDR3 sequence (DNA): TGTGCCAGCAGCCAAGAAGGTAAAGGCAACAATGAGCAGTTCTTC. It yields the protein CASSQEGKGNNEQFF. Complete variable domain (other parts from reference TRBV14 and TRBJ2-1): EAGVTQFPSHSVIEKGQTVTLRCDPISGHDNLYWYRRVMGKEIKFLLHFVKESKQDESGMPNNRFLAERTGGTYSTLKVQPAELEDSGVYFCASSQEGKGNNEQFFGPGTRLTVL.

This clonotype was counted ten times or more. V gene TRBV6-6 combines with J gene TRBJ1-4; unclear D gene. CDR3 length equals 11 residues. V lost 8 bases to trimming and J lost 5 bases, with 6 bases between them. Germline V gene sequence: CDR1 MNHNY, CDR2 SVGAGI (reference sequence). The CDR3 sequence: CASQWNEKLFF. CDR3 nucleotides: TGTGCCAGCCAATGGAATGAAAAACTGTTTTTT.